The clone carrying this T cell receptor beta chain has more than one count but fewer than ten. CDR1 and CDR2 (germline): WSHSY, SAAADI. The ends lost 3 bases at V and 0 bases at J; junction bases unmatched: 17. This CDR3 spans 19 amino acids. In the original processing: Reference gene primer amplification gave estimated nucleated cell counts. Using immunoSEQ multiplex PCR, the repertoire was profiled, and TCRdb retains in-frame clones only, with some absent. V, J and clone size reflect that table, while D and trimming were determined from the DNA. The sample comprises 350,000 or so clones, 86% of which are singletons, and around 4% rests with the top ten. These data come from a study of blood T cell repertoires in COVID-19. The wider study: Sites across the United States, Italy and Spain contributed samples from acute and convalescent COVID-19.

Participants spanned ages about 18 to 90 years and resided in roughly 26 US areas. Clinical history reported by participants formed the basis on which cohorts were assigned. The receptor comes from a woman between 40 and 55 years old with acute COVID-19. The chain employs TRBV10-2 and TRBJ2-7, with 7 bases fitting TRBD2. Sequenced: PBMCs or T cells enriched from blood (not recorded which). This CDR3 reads CASSDIGTIITRVSYEQYF. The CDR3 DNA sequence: TGCGCCAGCAGTGATATCGGGACTATAATAACACGGGTCTCCTACGAGCAGTACTTC.